Listed below are T cell receptor beta chains from one sample, sequenced in a study of cytomegalovirus exposure and HLA in healthy donors. The data were produced by immunoSEQ multiplex PCR, yet TCRdb's version contains in-frame clones alone and is incomplete. Of about 120,000 clones in the sample, roughly three quarters were seen once. The sample comprised PBMCs. The source of these receptors is a young woman in good health and CMV-seronegative. The CDR3 runs from the conserved cysteine through the conserved F or W. The order of the fields is V gene, D gene, J gene, clone size, CDR3 protein, CDR3 DNA. A D gene is named only where the DNA matches it firmly. Some rows have no size entry. The others give once, few or many, or a class for an expanded clone.

>TRBV18|TRBD2|TRBJ2-2|once
CASSPSGGGNTGELFF
TGTGCCAGCTCACCTTCGGGCGGGGGAAACACCGGGGAGCTGTTTTTT
>TRBV5-5|.|TRBJ1-1|.
CASSLDMNTEAFF
TGTGCCAGCAGCCTGGACATGAACACTGAAGCTTTCTTT
>TRBV28|.|TRBJ1-5|.
CASSYDRNQPQHF
TGTGCCAGCAGTTACGACAGGAATCAGCCCCAGCATTTT
>TRBV21-1|.|TRBJ2-6|.
CASSNGQGVGANVLTF
TGTGCCAGCAGCAACGGGCAGGGGGTTGGGGCCAACGTCCTGACTTTC
>TRBV5-6|TRBD2|TRBJ2-1|.
CASSPGGGHNEQFF
TGTGCCAGCAGCCCCGGGGGGGGCCACAATGAGCAGTTCTTC
>TRBV7-9|.|TRBJ1-1|few
CASSPGQWDTEAFF
TGTGCCAGCAGTCCCGGACAATGGGACACTGAAGCTTTCTTT
>TRBV4-1|.|TRBJ2-1|.
CASSQVSYNEQFF
TGCGCCAGCAGCCAAGTGTCTTACAATGAGCAGTTCTTC
>TRBV6-1|.|TRBJ1-3|many
CASGPHPGNTIYF
TGTGCCAGCGGCCCACACCCTGGAAACACCATATATTTT
>TRBV29-1|.|TRBJ2-5|.
CSASPRGQETQYF
TGCAGCGCATCCCCTAGGGGGCAAGAGACCCAGTACTTC
>TRBV7-9|.|TRBJ2-1|.
CASSLSRVYNEQFF
TGTGCCAGCAGCTTATCTAGAGTTTACAATGAGCAGTTCTTC
>TRBV5-1|.|TRBJ2-3|.
CASSSGSRDTQYF
TGCGCCAGCAGCTCTGGATCGAGGGATACGCAGTATTTT
>TRBV13|TRBD1|TRBJ2-2|.
CASSGTPDRKYTGELFF
TGTGCCAGCAGCGGAACACCGGACAGGAAATACACCGGGGAGCTGTTTTTT
>TRBV2|TRBD2|TRBJ2-7|.
CASSEEYDSGKGGYF
TGTGCCAGCAGTGAAGAATACGATAGCGGGAAAGGGGGGTACTTC
>TRBV19|.|TRBJ1-5|.
CASSIGQQVNQPQHF
TGTGCCAGTAGTATCGGACAGCAAGTCAATCAGCCCCAGCATTTT
>TRBV10-3|TRBD2|TRBJ2-7|.
CAISETSVSSYEQYF
TGTGCCATCAGTGAGACTAGCGTTTCATCCTACGAGCAGTACTTC
>TRBV29-1|.|TRBJ1-2|.
CSVEQGPNYGYTF
TGCAGCGTTGAACAGGGTCCTAACTATGGCTACACCTTC
>TRBV6-1|.|TRBJ1-4|.
CASSEVSRWEKLFF
TGTGCCAGCAGTGAAGTCAGTCGTTGGGAAAAACTGTTTTTT
>TRBV7-7|.|TRBJ2-7|few
CASSPRGSYEQYF
TGTGCTAGCAGCCCCAGGGGCTCCTACGAGCAGTACTTC
>TRBV30|.|TRBJ1-6|.
CAWGGDLYSPLHF
TGTGCCTGGGGGGGGGACCTCTATTCACCCCTCCACTTT
>TRBV2|.|TRBJ1-1|.
CASSVTTEAFF
TGTGCCAGCAGTGTCACAACTGAAGCTTTCTTT
>TRBV2|.|TRBJ1-4|.
CASRLQGNNEKLFF
TGTGCCAGCAGGTTACAGGGTAATAATGAAAAACTGTTTTTT
>TRBV30|.|TRBJ1-2|.
CAWSATLRGYTF
TGTGCCTGGAGTGCCACCTTGCGAGGCTACACCTTC
>TRBV7-2|TRBD1|TRBJ2-2|.
CASSSKSRGQDTGELFF
TGTGCCAGCAGCTCAAAAAGCAGGGGGCAAGACACCGGGGAGCTGTTTTTT
>TRBV28|TRBD1|TRBJ1-1|.
CASSLSGGVDTEAFF
TGTGCCAGCAGTTTATCAGGGGGCGTAGACACTGAAGCTTTCTTT
>TRBV7-8|.|TRBJ2-7|few
CASSLAGNYEQYF
TGTGCCAGCAGCTTGGCCGGGAACTACGAGCAGTACTTC
>TRBV10-3|.|TRBJ2-2|.
CAISPPGINTGELFF
TGTGCCATCAGTCCGCCCGGGATCAACACCGGGGAGCTGTTTTTT
>TRBV6-6|TRBD1|TRBJ2-7|.
CASSYSGQGAYEQYF
TGTGCCAGCAGTTACTCGGGACAGGGAGCCTACGAGCAGTACTTC
>TRBV18|.|TRBJ1-1|.
CASSPPSRTYTEAFF
TGTGCCAGCTCACCACCTTCCCGGACATACACTGAAGCTTTCTTT
>TRBV15|.|TRBJ1-1|.
CATSRDRGIRTEAFF
TGTGCCACCAGCAGAGACCGGGGGATAAGGACTGAAGCTTTCTTT
>TRBV6-1|.|TRBJ1-1|few
CASSEQGGVGTEAFF
TGTGCCAGCAGTGAACAGGGCGGGGTAGGCACTGAAGCTTTCTTT
>TRBV7-9|TRBD1|TRBJ2-1|.
CASASTGEKYNEQFF
TGTGCCAGCGCCTCAACAGGGGAGAAGTACAATGAGCAGTTCTTC
>TRBV7-3|TRBD2|TRBJ2-3|.
CASSSPLAGVTDTQYF
TGTGCCAGCAGCTCTCCTTTAGCGGGGGTTACAGATACGCAGTATTTT
>TRBV6-5|.|TRBJ1-1|.
CASTPGQIGTEAFF
TGTGCCAGCACCCCTGGACAGATAGGGACTGAAGCTTTCTTT